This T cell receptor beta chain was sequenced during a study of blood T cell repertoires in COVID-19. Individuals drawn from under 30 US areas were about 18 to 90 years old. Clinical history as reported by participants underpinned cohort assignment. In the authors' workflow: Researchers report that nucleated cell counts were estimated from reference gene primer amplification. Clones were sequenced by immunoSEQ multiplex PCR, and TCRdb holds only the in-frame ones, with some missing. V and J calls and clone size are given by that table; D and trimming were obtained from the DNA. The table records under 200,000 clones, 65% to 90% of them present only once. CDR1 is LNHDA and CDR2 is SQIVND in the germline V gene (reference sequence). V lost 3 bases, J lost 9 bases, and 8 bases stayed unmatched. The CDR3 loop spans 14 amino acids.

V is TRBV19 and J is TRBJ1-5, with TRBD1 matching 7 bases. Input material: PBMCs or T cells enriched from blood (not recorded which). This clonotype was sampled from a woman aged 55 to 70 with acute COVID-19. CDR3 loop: CASSMGTVLRPQHF. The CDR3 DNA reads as TGTGCCAGTAGTATGGGGACAGTTCTGAGGCCCCAGCATTTT.